This TCR beta chain was retrieved from a study of blood T cell repertoires in COVID-19. About the research overall: Whether acute or convalescent, the COVID-19 samples came from the United States, Italy and Spain. From T cells, B-cell-depleted T cells, or PBMCs came the material, which was cDNA or gDNA.

Germline-derived CDR1 and CDR2 are MDHEN and SYDVKM. CDR3 length equals 12 residues. Trimming took off 5 bases at V and 3 bases at J, with 8 bases between the two ends. Per the authors' pipeline: Estimation of nucleated cell counts was performed using reference gene primer amplification. Measured with immunoSEQ multiplex PCR; TCRdb has only the in-frame clones, and not every one. D and trimming come from the DNA, and the V and J calls and clone size come from that table. The sample lists roughly 130,000 clones, 84% occurring once. The chain joins TRBV28 to TRBJ2-7; D perhaps matches TRBD1 (6 bases). The sequenced sample consisted of peripheral blood. This receptor was obtained from a woman aged 55-70 years with acute or convalescent COVID-19. CDR3 nucleotide sequence: TGTGCCAGCAGTGACAGGTTCTACGAGCAGTACTTC. This sequence encodes CASSDRFYEQYF. Full variable domain (outside the CDR3, taken from reference TRBV28 and TRBJ2-7): DVKVTQSSRYLVKRTGEKVFLECVQDMDHENMFWYRQDPGLGLRLIYFSYDVKMKEKGDIPEGYSVSREKKERFSLILESASTNQTSMYLCASSDRFYEQYFGPGTRLTVT.